This TCR beta chain was found in a study of shared clonotypes between healthy human individuals. The table came from immunoSEQ multiplex PCR; TCRdb's copy has only in-frame clones and leaves some out. This table holds roughly 520,000 clones, about 96% found once. This clone was found once. Its specificity is not known. The germline V gene has CDR1 SNHLY and CDR2 FYNNEI. After removal of 10 bases from V and 5 bases from J, the junction contained 10 bases not matched to a gene. The CDR3 contains 13 residues. Notes on the study in general: How much donors shared clonotypes was expected to be affected by sequencing depth.

Splitting the CD4+ cells yielded a CD45RA+ naive subset and a CD45RA-negative memory subset. The sequencing input was naive CD4+ T cells sorted from blood. Documented subset: CD45RA+ positively selected. The gene calls are TRBV2 and TRBJ1-2, with TRBD1 matching over 7 bases. This receptor was taken from a woman in her 30s in good health. CDR3 sequence reads: CATHTGVGYGYTF. DNA for the CDR3: TGTGCCACACATACAGGGGTTGGGTATGGCTACACCTTC.